This entry concerns a single T cell receptor (beta chain). Residents of 24 US areas, aged roughly 18 to 89 years, made up the participants. The data originate from a study of blood T cell repertoires in COVID-19. As for the study in general: Donors in the United States, Italy and Spain gave samples during acute or convalescent COVID-19.

Profiling relied on immunoSEQ multiplex PCR, and the TCRdb table lists in-frame clones only, not all of them. The sample records approximately 250,000 clones, around 80% being singletons. Germline lookup yields CDR1 LNHDA and CDR2 SQIVND (reference sequence). CDR3 size: 14 residues. Trimming cost V 9 bases and J 4 bases, with 16 bases left between them. The chain employs TRBV19 and TRBJ2-1; a possible D gene is TRBD1 (6 bases). The sequence was collected from a middle-aged man who had recovered from COVID-19. Sequencing input: PBMCs or T cells enriched from blood (not recorded which). This CDR3 is CASRRSRGYNEQFF. CDR3 DNA sequence: TGTGCCAGCAGAAGGTCGAGGGGGTACAATGAGCAGTTCTTC.